This record looks at one T cell receptor (beta chain) sequence and its context. Antigen specificity is unknown. The CDR3 sequence is 11 residues long. The V gene lost 6 bases and the J gene lost 6 bases, with 12 bases spanning the gap. Germline V gene sequence: CDR1 SQVTM, CDR2 ANQGSEA. This specimen belongs to a study of tumor and adjacent non-tumor tissue in lung cancer. Study as a whole: Each sample yielded around 4 million productive TCRbeta reads on average. Regarding the study as a whole: TCR diversity was significantly greater in tumor than normal lung tissue.

TCRbeta libraries were built with three rounds of nested PCR, modified from ARM-PCR. TCRdb reprocessed the multiplex PCR reads via MiXCR and lists one record per CDR3 protein. The data hold 100,000 to 120,000 distinct CDR3 sequences, with around 82% observed a single time. The template was RNA from unsorted bulk tissue. Chemotherapy-naive patients with new lung cancer underwent thoracic surgery in China, August–late 2014. The clonotype was recovered from a man in his sixties or seventies with non-small cell lung cancer. This chain uses TRBV29-1 with TRBJ2-7; no definite D call. Material: lung tumor tissue. The CDR3 is CSVESSREQYF. Written as DNA, the CDR3 is TGCAGCGTCGAGTCGTCGCGCGAGCAGTACTTC.